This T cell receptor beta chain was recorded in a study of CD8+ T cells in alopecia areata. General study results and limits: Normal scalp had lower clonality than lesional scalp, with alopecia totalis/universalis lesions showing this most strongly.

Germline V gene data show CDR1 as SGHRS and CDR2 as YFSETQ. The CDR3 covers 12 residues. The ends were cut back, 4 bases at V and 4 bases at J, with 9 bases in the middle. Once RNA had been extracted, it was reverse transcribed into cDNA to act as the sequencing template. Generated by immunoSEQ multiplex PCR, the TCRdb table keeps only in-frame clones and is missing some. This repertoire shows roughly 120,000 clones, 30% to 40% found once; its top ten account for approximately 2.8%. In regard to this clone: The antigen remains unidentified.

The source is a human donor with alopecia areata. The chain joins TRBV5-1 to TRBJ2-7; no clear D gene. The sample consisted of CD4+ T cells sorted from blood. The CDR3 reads CASSPSEYEQYF. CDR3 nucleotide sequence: TGCGCCAGCAGCCCTTCGGAGTACGAGCAGTACTTC.